Below, 14 T cell receptor beta chains from the same sample are listed, as sequenced in a study of shared clonotypes between healthy human individuals. Assay: immunoSEQ multiplex PCR; the TCRdb copy retains only in-frame clones and omits some. The data contain about 500,000 clones, more than 70% of them singletons. The specimen sequenced was PBMCs. The receptor source for this set is a woman aged 35 to 49 in good health. Some clones in this sample may be carry-over from other donors' samples.

The CDR3 DNA is TGTGCCAGCACCCGCGGGATCCAAGAGACCCAGTACTTC. Translation: CASTRGIQETQYF. The gene calls are TRBV7-2 and TRBJ2-5; D may be TRBD2 (6 bases). Germline CDR1 reads SGHTA; CDR2 reads FQGNSA. This CDR3 contains 13 residues. The V end lost 7 bases, the J end lost 1 base, and 10 bases lay between the germline ends. Combining the CDR3 with reference TRBV7-2 and TRBJ2-5 gives the whole variable domain GAGVSQSPSNKVTEKGKDVELRCDPISGHTALYWYRQSLGQGLEFLIYFQGNSAPDKSGLPSDRFSAERTGGSVSTLTIQRTQQEDSAVYLCASTRGIQETQYFGPGTRLLVL.

The CDR3 nucleotides read TGTGCCAGCAGACGGACCGGGACAGGGTACGAGCAGTACTTC. This sequence encodes CASRRTGTGYEQYF. The chain combines TRBV27 with TRBJ2-7, with TRBD1 matching over 9 bases. The CDR3 runs to 14 residues. Germline CDR1 reads MNHEY; CDR2 reads SMNVEV (reference sequence). Trimming cost V 6 bases and J 4 bases; bases outside gene matches: 7.

The chain has TRBV7-3 and TRBJ1-2; D is perhaps TRBD1 (6 bases). This CDR3 is 15 amino acids long. Germline CDR1 and CDR2: SGHTA and FQGTGA. V lost 5 bases and J 5 bases, leaving 18 bases between the germline ends. The chain's CDR3 is CASSPGAGIGYGYTF. CDR3 nucleotides: TGTGCCAGCAGCCCGGGGGCAGGCATAGGGTATGGCTACACCTTC.

The chain recombines TRBV7-6 with TRBJ2-7, with a tentative D call TRBD2 (6 bases). The CDR3 has 15 amino acids. Trimming cost V 0 bases and J 2 bases, with 11 bases left between them. The germline gives CDR1 SGHVS, CDR2 FNYEAQ. The CDR3 DNA is TGTGCCAGCAGCTTAGCACTAGGCGGGACCTACGAGCAGTACTTC. Protein product: CASSLALGGTYEQYF.

On this clone itself: This likely traces to a read error, being one base from a far larger clone. This rearrangement joins TRBV7-9 to TRBJ2-7; 10 bases align to TRBD1. Germline V gene sequence: CDR1 SEHNR, CDR2 FQNEAQ (reference sequence). There are 14 residues in the CDR3. The CDR3 DNA sequence: TGTGCCACCAGCTTGGTGGGACAGGGGTACGAGCAGTACTTC. Its protein is CATSLVGQGYEQYF.

This clone was detected only a few times. The rearrangement links TRBV7-2 to TRBJ2-7; a weak D match, TRBD1 (6 bases). V was trimmed by 1 base and J by 5 bases, leaving 15 bases between them. CDR3 length equals 15 residues. The germline CDR1 and CDR2 sequences are SGHTA and FQGNSA. DNA for the CDR3: TGTGCCAGCAGCTTAGAAGGGGGATTGGGCAACGAGCAGTACTTC. Translating gives CASSLEGGLGNEQYF.

J is TRBJ2-1 and V is TRBV10-3; tentative D call: TRBD2 (6 bases). Germline loops: CDR1 ENHRY, CDR2 SYGVKD. The CDR3 loop spans 14 amino acids. V dropped 10 bases and J dropped 4 bases, with 17 bases sitting between them. The CDR3 DNA follows: TGTGCCACCTTTGGCGGAGGGGCGTACAATGAGCAGTTCTTC. The encoded protein is CATFGGGAYNEQFF.

This clone was seen only a few times. V usage is TRBV5-6 and J usage is TRBJ2-7; either TRBD1 or TRBD2 may supply D (5 bases each). Germline CDR1 is SGHDT and CDR2 is YYEEEE. The CDR3 spans 14 residues. The V end was cut by 4 bases, the J end by 2 bases, with 13 bases between. CDR3 residues: CASSDTQGPYEQYF. In DNA, the CDR3 is TGTGCCAGCAGCGACACTCAGGGACCCTACGAGCAGTACTTC.

This clone came up once. The rearrangement joins TRBV19 to TRBJ2-7, with 8 nucleotides matching TRBD2. The CDR3 length is 15 residues. J gave up 4 bases and V 1 base, and 6 bases lay outside the gene matches. Germline lookup yields CDR1 LNHDA and CDR2 SQIVND (reference sequence). The CDR3 is CASSIVGVAGYEQYF. DNA for the CDR3: TGTGCCAGTAGTATAGTAGGCGTAGCGGGATACGAGCAGTACTTC.

This clone turned up a few times. V gene TRBV6-1 combines with J gene TRBJ2-7; D call uncertain. CDR3 length: 14 amino acids. The germline gives CDR1 MNHNS, CDR2 SASEGT. Trimming left V 3 bases short and J 5 bases short, with 14 bases between. CDR3 region: CASSDLGPLDEQYF. The CDR3 DNA sequence: TGTGCCAGCAGTGATCTCGGGCCTTTGGACGAGCAGTACTTC.

The chain has TRBV4-1 and TRBJ2-3, with 8 bases aligning to TRBD1. Germline-derived CDR1 and CDR2 are MGHRA and YSYEKL. The CDR3 runs to 16 residues. The trim removed 1 base at V and 1 base at J, leaving 4 bases unmatched. The CDR3, as DNA: TGCGCCAGCAGCCAAGCGGTACAGGGGGGCACAGATACGCAGTATTTT. Its protein is CASSQAVQGGTDTQYF.

The chain joins TRBV5-1 to TRBJ1-5; TRBD1 might be the D (5 bases). From germline, CDR1 is SGHRS and CDR2 YFSETQ. With 3 bases removed from V and 0 bases from J, the gap between germline ends came to 7 bases. The CDR3 is 14 residues long. The CDR3 bases are TGCGCCAGCAGCTCGGGACTTAGCAATCAGCCCCAGCATTTT. Translating it yields CASSSGLSNQPQHF.

The chain carries TRBV5-4 and TRBJ2-7; TRBD1 matches at 10 bases. V was pared by 3 bases and J by 3 bases, with 6 bases of the junction left unmatched. This CDR3 is built from 15 residues. Per germline, CDR1 SGHNT and CDR2 YYREEE (reference sequence). The CDR3 nucleotides read TGTGCCAGCAGCTGGGGGACAGGGGTGAACTACGAGCAGTACTTC. Residues: CASSWGTGVNYEQYF.

The chain uses TRBV16 and TRBJ1-1; 9 bases are shared with TRBD1. The junction had 4 bases not matched to a gene; V was cut back by 4 bases and J by 1 base. There are 15 residues in the CDR3. CDR1 and CDR2 (germline): KGHSY, FQNENV. The CDR3 here is CASSPRQGENTEAFF. CDR3 nucleotides: TGTGCCAGCAGCCCCCGACAGGGGGAGAACACTGAAGCTTTCTTT.